Following are 12 T cell receptor beta chains from one sample sequenced in a study of breast tumors, draining lymph nodes, adjacent tissues (dated by TCRdb to 2015 to 2016). The receptor library was made with multiplex PCR. This sample was sequenced with an Illumina HiSeq 2000. Using fastp at Q25 and MiXCR, TCRdb reprocessed the public reads and kept productive beta chains. A single entry per CDR3 protein holds the most common genes and DNA from its merged rows. For this sample there are 85,000 to 120,000 distinct CDR3 sequences; about 30% appear just once. Approximately 5% of the sample is in the top ten clones. Lymph node samples came from the axillary draining lymph nodes of breast cancer patients. Sample: axillary lymph node tissue. Every receptor here comes from a female donor with breast cancer. Some clones in this sample may be carry-over from other donors' samples.

A word on this clonotype: At one end, the junction sequence differs from germline, possibly due to a read error. This rearrangement joins TRBV20-1 to TRBJ2-5; the D is unclear. Looked up from germline, CDR1 is DFQATT and CDR2 is SNEGSKA (reference sequence). The CDR3 has 11 amino acids. CDR3 bases: TGCAGTTACCACCGAAGTGAGGCCCAGTCCTTC. Translated: CSYHRSEAQSF.

V and J are TRBV6-2 or TRBV6-3 and TRBJ2-1; TRBD2 agrees at 10 bases. Germline V gene data show CDR1 as MNHEY and CDR2 as SVGEGT. CDR3 length: 14 amino acids. J gave up 9 bases and V 7 bases, and 9 bases lay outside the gene matches. The CDR3 DNA sequence: TGTGCCAGCATGCTGAGCGGGGGGGCAGGTGAGCAGTTCTTC. Encoded protein: CASMLSGGAGEQFF.

This clonotype has ten or more counts. The CDR3 DNA follows: TGTGCCAGCAGCCACCAGCCCCGGCGGCGGCACGAGCAGTACTTC. It is translated as CASSHQPRRRHEQYF. The chain is built from TRBV3-1 and TRBJ2-7; unclear D gene. V was pared by 3 bases and J by 5 bases, with 17 bases between. In germline, CDR1 is LGHDT, CDR2 YNNKEL (reference sequence). The CDR3 is made up of 15 amino acids.

The J gene is TRBJ1-2, the V gene TRBV4-1; D call uncertain. CDR1 and CDR2 from the germline V gene are MGHRA and YSYEKL. The V and J ends lost 0 bases and 4 bases respectively, with 9 bases between them. This CDR3 region has 14 residues. CDR3 DNA: TGCGCCAGCAGCCAAGATAGGGAGTTCTATGGCTACACCTTC. It codes for CASSQDREFYGYTF.

Many counts were recorded for this clonotype. The rearrangement links TRBV6-9 to TRBJ2-6; 8 bases fit TRBD2. The CDR3 covers 18 residues. Germline lookup yields CDR1 MNHGY and CDR2 SVAAGI. The ends lost 3 bases at V and 4 bases at J; junction bases unmatched: 11. This chain's CDR3 is CASSYERRGAKGANVLTF. CDR3 DNA sequence: TGTGCCAGCAGTTACGAGAGGCGGGGGGCGAAAGGGGCCAACGTCCTGACTTTC.

V usage is TRBV5-6 and J usage is TRBJ1-1; the match to TRBD1 covers 7 bases. V trimming: 7 bases; J trimming: 1 base; junction bases outside the gene matches: 13. CDR1 and CDR2 from the germline V gene are SGHDT and YYEEEE. The CDR3 is made up of 16 amino acids. CDR3 loop: CASGSGGQVWNTEAFF. CDR3 coding DNA: TGTGCCAGCGGGTCAGGAGGACAGGTGTGGAACACTGAAGCTTTCTTT.

This clonotype was counted between two and nine times. This sequence may be a read error, since a much larger clone differs from it by one base. CDR3 bases: TGTGCCAGCAGATTCACACCGACCTACGAGCAGTACTTC. Protein product: CASRFTPTYEQYF. The chain links TRBV12-3 or TRBV12-4 to TRBJ2-7; D gene uncertain. The V end lost 6 bases, the J end lost 2 bases, and 11 bases lay between the germline ends. This CDR3 has 13 amino acids.

This clonotype was counted a few times. This may be a read error: a much more frequent sequence differs by one nucleotide. V gene TRBV6-1 combines with J gene TRBJ1-6; TRBD1 agrees at 7 bases. This CDR3 region has 15 residues. Germline V gene data show CDR1 as MNHNS and CDR2 as SASEGT. CDR3 residues: CASSERDRYNSSLHF. CDR3 nucleotide sequence: TGTGCCAGCAGTGAACGGGACAGATATAATTCATCCCTCCACTTT.

This chain connects TRBV5-6 to TRBJ2-1; D is ambiguous. Trimming took 10 bases from V and 9 from J, leaving 14 bases between them. Germline CDR1 and CDR2: SGHDT and YYEEEE. The CDR3 runs to 11 residues. The DNA of the CDR3 is TGTGCCGGCCCCTGGGGAATTGAGCAGTTCTTC. Its translation: CAGPWGIEQFF.

This clonotype was counted a few times. Being one base from a much bigger clone, this may be a read error. The chain is built from TRBV11-2 and TRBJ2-5; 7 nucleotides agree with TRBD2. CDR1 and CDR2 (germline): SGHAT, FQNNGV. CDR3 length equals 14 residues. With 3 bases clipped from V and 4 bases from J, the junction kept 5 bases outside the gene matches. CDR3 nucleotides: TGTGCCAGCAGCTTCCCCCTAGCGGCAGAGACCCAGTACTTC. It codes for CASSFPLAAETQYF.

This clonotype was counted at least ten times. This chain joins TRBV6-5 and TRBJ2-1; 9 bases match TRBD2. The CDR3 loop spans 17 amino acids. Trimming took 0 bases from V and 8 from J; bases not matched to a gene: 11. Germline V lookup: CDR1 MNHEY, CDR2 SVGAGI. The CDR3 protein is CASSYSIYAGGPDEQFF. For the CDR3, the DNA is TGTGCCAGCAGTTACTCGATTTATGCGGGGGGGCCGGATGAGCAGTTCTTC.

This clonotype occurred many times. At one of its ends the junction is not consistent with the germline gene, which may arise from a read error. CDR3 in DNA: TGTGCCAGCAGTCACTCGCCGGGAGGGGGCACAGATACGCAGTATTTT. Its translation: CASSHSPGGGTDTQYF. V is TRBV6-5 and J is TRBJ2-3, with 8 bases that match TRBD2. Germline lookup yields CDR1 MNHEY and CDR2 SVGAGI. This CDR3 spans 16 amino acids.